This T cell receptor (beta chain) was observed in a study of somatic mutations in cytotoxic T cells in rheumatoid arthritis. About the research overall: Including V beta1+ cells that were sequenced for TCRB, some T-cell populations stained with V beta antibodies were flow-sorted at nearly 100% purity.

General study points: Patients with a largest CD8+ clone exceeding 20% of CD8+ cells numbered about an eighth of the roughly 65.

Per the original methods: Patient-derived CD8+ clones with a size above 1% showed rare matches to published virus-specific TCRB sequences. Using immunoSEQ multiplex PCR, the repertoire was profiled, and TCRdb retains in-frame clones only, with some absent. The V and J calls and clone size are taken from that table; D and trimming were inferred from the DNA. Of 10,000 to 15,000 clones listed, about four fifths were seen once; the top ten hold around 21%. Positive selection with magnetic beads achieved the isolation of CD4+ and CD8+ cells, followed by a flow cytometry check of purity. Turning to this clone: Its specificity is unknown.

Germline V gene lookup returns CDR1 SGHDT and CDR2 YYEEEE. Trimming took off 0 bases at V and 1 base at J, with 20 bases between the two ends. There are 19 residues in the CDR3. The sequencing sample was made of CD8+ T cells sorted from blood. V and J are TRBV5-6 and TRBJ2-4; no firm D call. This TCR derives from an adult with rheumatoid arthritis. DNA for the CDR3: TGTGCCAGCAGCTTGGAGGGAAGAAATCCCCTCTGGGCCAAAAACATTCAGTACTTC. Protein sequence: CASSLEGRNPLWAKNIQYF.